The sequence of this T cell receptor (beta chain) was determined in a study of blood T cells in healthy people across ages. With 6 bases removed from V and 2 bases from J, the gap between germline ends came to 10 bases. The germline CDR1 and CDR2 sequences are MNHEY and SMNVEV (reference sequence). The CDR3 is made up of 13 amino acids. A second PCR of 7 to 11 cycles used a sample-barcoded 5' primer and a J-beta primer mix. MiXCR, applied by TCRdb to the 5' RACE reads, yields one record per CDR3 protein. The repertoire holds 730,000 or so distinct CDR3 sequences, around 40% seen once, with approximately 22% in the top ten. The sample holds many counts of this clonotype.

J is TRBJ1-2 and V is TRBV27; the D gene is possibly TRBD1 (5 bases). The sequenced material came from blood. This receptor was obtained from a woman aged 60-75 years in good health. This CDR3 is CASSWDVNYGYTF. CDR3 DNA: TGTGCCAGCAGCTGGGACGTCAACTATGGCTACACCTTC.